Presented here are 28 T cell receptor beta chains from one specimen sequenced in a study of T cell clonality in common variable immunodeficiency. General study findings and limits: Fewer deletions and N-nucleotide insertions were reportedly seen in common variable immunodeficiency TCR beta sequences.

Profiled with immunoSEQ multiplex PCR; TCRdb holds only in-frame clones, not every one. The sample lists about 26,000 clones, none appearing once, the ten largest making up nearly 25%. The antigens of these receptors remain unknown. Sequenced material: peripheral blood mononuclear cells. The receptors stem from a human donor with common variable immunodeficiency.

The CDR3 region is CASSPGFLRVKSPLHF. The part of the CDR3 DNA that was read is TGTGCCAGCTCACCCGGATTTCTCAGGGTGAAGTCACCC. The chain employs TRBV18 and TRBJ1-6; D perhaps matches TRBD1 (5 bases). The read falls 3 residues short of the CDR3 end, and the missing part is taken from the germline J gene. Trimming pared 3 bases from V and 10 bases from J, leaving 19 bases between. The CDR3 runs 16 residues. CDR1 KGHSH and CDR2 LQKENI come from the germline V gene.

This clone was observed a few times. An end of the junction does not agree with germline; a read error may underlie this. Coverage ceases 3 residues before the CDR3 finishes, and the germline J gene fills in the end. The J gene is TRBJ1-5, the V gene TRBV18; 11 nucleotides line up with TRBD1. The length of the CDR3 is 16 residues. The germline CDR1 and CDR2 sequences are KGHSH and LQKENI. The part of the CDR3 DNA that was read is TGTGCCAGCTCACCAGGACAGGGGGCTGGCAAGCAGCCC. It translates to CASSPGQGAGKQP. The whole CDR3 sequence is CASSPGQGAGKQPQHF.

This clone was seen many times. The read ends 3 residues before the CDR3 terminus; that terminus is restored from the germline J gene. The gene calls are TRBV4-2 and TRBJ2-3, with a weak D call TRBD2 (6 bases). Trimming left V 4 bases short and J 2 bases short, with 19 bases between. This CDR3 comprises 17 residues. Germline-derived CDR1 and CDR2 are LGHNA and YNFKEQ. Partial CDR3 DNA: TGTGCCAGCAGCCTAGGGGCTAGCGAGATATTCACAGATACG. Amino acid sequence: CASSLGASEIFTDT. The complete CDR3 protein is CASSLGASEIFTDTQYF.

In its sample, this clone was seen many times. Read data end 3 residues before the CDR3 end; the end is taken from the germline J gene. The chain recombines TRBV7-2 with TRBJ2-3; no definite D call. Between the trimmed V and J ends, which lost 1 base and 2 bases, there was a span of 7 bases. The CDR3 contains 14 residues. Germline V gene data show CDR1 as SGHTA and CDR2 as FQGNSA. The CDR3 region is CASSLDSHTDTQYF. CDR3 DNA, as far as it was read: TGTGCCAGCAGCTTAGACTCCCACACAGATACG.

This clone has ten or more counts. The observed sequence ends 3 residues before the CDR3 terminus, with the missing tail filled in from the germline J gene. V gene TRBV20-1 combines with J gene TRBJ2-1, with D unresolved. V shed 4 bases and J shed 0 bases, with 16 bases lying between them. The CDR3 is 16 residues long. The V gene's germline CDR1 is DFQATT and CDR2 SNEGSKA (reference sequence). The chain's CDR3 is CSATSQSSYSYNEQFF. The covered CDR3 bases are TGCAGTGCTACCTCACAGAGCTCCTACTCCTACAATGAG.

At least ten counts were recorded for this clone. The sequence runs out 3 residues before the end of the CDR3; the remainder is reconstructed from the germline J gene. The V call is TRBV7-6, the J call TRBJ2-3; 10 bases align to TRBD2. J was trimmed by 3 bases and V by 5 bases; bases with no gene match: 5. The CDR3 runs 15 residues. Germline V gives CDR1 SGHVS, CDR2 FNYEAQ. Partial CDR3 DNA: TGTGCCAGCAGCGGTAGCGGGGGGAGGACAGATACG. Encoded protein: CASSGSGGRTDT. The CDR3 reads in full as CASSGSGGRTDTQYF.

This clone was counted between two and nine times. The CDR3 end lies 3 residues beyond the end of the read and is filled in from the germline J gene. The chain is built from TRBV7-2 and TRBJ2-3; D gene unclear. Germline loops: CDR1 SGHTA, CDR2 FQGNSA. V gave up 1 base and J gave up 4 bases, with 6 bases separating them. The CDR3 length is 13 residues. The CDR3 region is CASSLVLADTQYF. The part of the CDR3 DNA that was read is TGTGCCAGCAGCTTAGTCCTTGCAGATACG.

This clone was counted at least ten times. The CDR3 end falls 3 residues outside the read, so it is completed with the germline J gene. The chain recombines TRBV28 with TRBJ1-6; TRBD1 matches 7 bases. V lost 8 bases, J lost 0 bases, and 10 bases stayed unmatched. The CDR3 sequence is 17 residues long. Germline CDR1 MDHEN, CDR2 SYDVKM. The CDR3 reads CASLEGQRTSYNSPLHF. Partial CDR3 DNA: TGTGCCAGCCTGGAGGGACAGAGAACCTCCTATAATTCACCC. Full variable domain (outside the CDR3, taken from reference TRBV28 and TRBJ1-6): DVKVTQSSRYLVKRTGEKVFLECVQDMDHENMFWYRQDPGLGLRLIYFSYDVKMKEKGDIPEGYSVSREKKERFSLILESASTNQTSMYLCASLEGQRTSYNSPLHFGNGTRLTVT.

This clone was seen ten or more times. The sequenced part of the CDR3 DNA is TGTGCCAGCAGCGCTCGACAGGGAGGGGGTGGAACTGAA. Amino acids: CASSARQGGGGTE. The full CDR3 sequence reads CASSARQGGGGTEAFF. V is TRBV7-6 and J is TRBJ1-1, with TRBD1 matching 7 bases. The read terminates 3 residues before the CDR3 end, so the remaining end is supplied by the germline J gene. From germline, CDR1 is SGHVS and CDR2 FNYEAQ. The CDR3 consists of 16 residues. Trimming took 5 bases from V and 5 from J; bases not matched to a gene: 14.

In its sample, this clone was seen many times. The read terminates 3 residues ahead of where the CDR3 ends, so the germline J gene completes it. The chain combines TRBV19 with TRBJ1-2, with 8 nucleotides matching TRBD1. The V gene end was trimmed by 7 bases and the J gene end by 3 bases; junction bases not matched to a gene: 4. Germline CDR1 LNHDA, CDR2 SQIVND (reference sequence). This CDR3 comprises 13 residues. The DNA read from the CDR3 is TGTGCCAGTACCGTGGACAGGGACTATGGC. This encodes CASTVDRDYG. The entire CDR3 protein reads CASTVDRDYGYTF. The complete variable domain, with remaining parts taken from reference TRBV19 and TRBJ1-2, reads DGGITQSPKYLFRKEGQNVTLSCEQNLNHDAMYWYRQDPGQGLRLIYYSQIVNDFQKGDIAEGYSVSREKKESFPLTVTSAQKNPTAFYLCASTVDRDYGYTFGSGTRLTVV.

This clone was seen a handful of times. Read data end 3 residues before the CDR3 end; the end is taken from the germline J gene. J is TRBJ2-5 and V is TRBV5-5; D is ambiguous. Looked up from germline, CDR1 is SGHKS and CDR2 is YYEKEE (reference sequence). CDR3 length: 11 amino acids. The V and J ends lost 3 bases and 5 bases respectively, with 5 bases between them. The CDR3 protein is CASSSRETQYF. The CDR3 DNA, read in part, is TGTGCCAGCAGCTCCAGGGAGACC.

Details on this clone: From the germline J gene comes the end of the CDR3, since the read stops 3 residues before it. The chain couples TRBV30 to TRBJ1-5; D perhaps matches TRBD1 (5 bases). V shed 3 bases and J shed 7 bases, with 13 bases lying between them. Germline V gene lookup returns CDR1 GTSNPN and CDR2 SVGIG (reference sequence). This CDR3 comprises 13 residues. The sequenced part of the CDR3 DNA is TGTGCCTGGAGCGGAAAGGGGAGGCAGCCC. Its translation: CAWSGKGRQP. The full CDR3 is CAWSGKGRQPQHF.

This clone was seen ten or more times. Incomplete CDR3 DNA: TGTGCCAGCAGCAGAGCGGGAGGCACAGATACG. It encodes CASSRAGGTDT. The whole CDR3 reads CASSRAGGTDTQYF. This chain connects TRBV7-3 to TRBJ2-3; the match to TRBD2 covers 8 bases. The CDR3 end falls 3 residues outside the read, so it is completed with the germline J gene. The CDR3 covers 14 residues. CDR1 is SGHTA and CDR2 is FQGTGA in the germline V gene. V lost 5 bases to trimming and J lost 1 base; unmatched junction nucleotides: 2.

This clone came up many times. The DNA ends 3 residues before the CDR3 does, and the rest of the CDR3 is filled in from the germline J gene. The genes are TRBV7-3 and TRBJ2-7, with D perhaps matching TRBD1 (6 bases). Germline lookup yields CDR1 SGHTA and CDR2 FQGTGA. V dropped 3 bases and J dropped 3 bases, with 15 bases sitting between them. The CDR3 extends over 15 amino acids. CDR3 DNA, as far as it was read: TGTGCCAGCAGCTTGGCCCTCGGGACAAACTACGAG. Protein sequence: CASSLALGTNYE. The CDR3 in its entirety is CASSLALGTNYEQYF.

Details on this clone: The missing CDR3 end, 3 residues past where the read stops, is filled in from the germline J gene. The genes are TRBV20-1 and TRBJ1-2; D is uncertain. Germline assignment: CDR1 DFQATT and CDR2 SNEGSKA (reference sequence). The length of the CDR3 is 11 residues. CDR3 bases read: TGCAGTGCTTACCAGGAGTACCGC. It specifies CSAYQEYR. The CDR3, in full, reads CSAYQEYRYTF.

This clone has at least ten counts. The read comes to an end 3 residues before the CDR3 does, leaving the germline J gene to fill in the end. The chain carries TRBV18 and TRBJ1-6; 9 bases line up with TRBD1. CDR3 size: 14 residues. Germline assignment: CDR1 KGHSH and CDR2 LQKENI. V was pared by 5 bases and J by 7 bases, with 3 bases of the junction left unmatched. CDR3 DNA, as far as it was read: TGTGCCAGCTCAGGGACAGGGAACAATTCACCC. This gives the protein CASSGTGNNSP. The CDR3 in full is CASSGTGNNSPLHF.

This clone was observed at least ten times. The CDR3 end lies 3 residues beyond the end of the read and is filled in from the germline J gene. The chain is built from TRBV7-3 and TRBJ1-2; 7 bases line up with TRBD1. The CDR3 contains 14 residues. CDR1 and CDR2 (germline): SGHTA, FQGTGA. V lost 2 bases and J lost 7; bases outside the gene matches: 7. The DNA read from the CDR3 is TGTGCCAGCAGCTTAGAGGGGGCGGTAGGTGGC. Translation gives CASSLEGAVGG. The entire CDR3 sequence reads CASSLEGAVGGYTF.

This clone has ten or more counts. The sequence runs out 3 residues before the end of the CDR3; the remainder is reconstructed from the germline J gene. The rearrangement joins TRBV20-1 to TRBJ2-3, with TRBD2 identical over 8 bases. V shed 6 bases and J 2 bases; nucleotides not matched to a gene: 7. The germline V gene encodes CDR1 DFQATT and CDR2 SNEGSKA (reference sequence). The CDR3 runs 14 residues. The CDR3 bases that were read are TGCAGTGCACAGTTAGCGGGACTCACAGATACG. This gives the protein CSAQLAGLTDT. The whole CDR3 is CSAQLAGLTDTQYF.

This clone was seen only a few times. The read stops 3 residues short of the end of the CDR3; the missing end is completed from the germline J gene. Within the sample, other DNA sequences also encode this same CDR3. The chain couples TRBV6-2 or TRBV6-3 to TRBJ1-2, with D possibly being TRBD1 (6 bases). This CDR3 comprises 14 residues. Per germline, CDR1 MNHEY and CDR2 SVGEGT. The V end lost 5 bases, the J end lost 7 bases, and 17 bases lay between the germline ends. The CDR3 loop is CASSPSGGLRGYTF. CDR3 DNA (partial): TGTGCCAGCAGTCCCTCGGGGGGCCTGCGTGGC.

This clone has at least ten counts. The read stops 3 residues short of the end of the CDR3; the missing end is completed from the germline J gene. This chain joins TRBV7-9 and TRBJ2-2; D is unresolved. CDR1 and CDR2 from the germline V gene are SEHNR and FQNEAQ (reference sequence). Trimming took 9 bases from V and 9 from J, leaving 14 bases between them. The CDR3 length is 12 residues. CDR3 DNA, as far as it was read: TGTGCCAGTGAACCGGGTCCGAGGGAG. Translating gives CASEPGPRE. The whole CDR3 sequence reads CASEPGPRELFF.

This clone was detected many times. The CDR3 is cut off 3 residues early in the read; its end comes from the germline J gene. This chain uses TRBV5-6 with TRBJ1-1, with a weak D call TRBD1 (6 bases). Per germline, CDR1 SGHDT and CDR2 YYEEEE. The CDR3 is 11 amino acids. The sequenced part of the CDR3 DNA is TGTGCCAGCAGCGCGGGACATGAG. Protein sequence: CASSAGHE. The full CDR3 sequence reads CASSAGHEAFF.

This clone was observed many times. CDR3 DNA, as far as it was read: TGTGCCAGCAGCTTAGTGGTTAGCAGTGATAATGAG. Amino acid sequence: CASSLVVSSDNE. The entire CDR3 sequence reads CASSLVVSSDNEQFF. V and J are TRBV7-2 and TRBJ2-1, with D hard to call. The read ends 3 residues before the CDR3 terminus; that terminus is restored from the germline J gene. V was cut by 1 base and J by 7 bases, with 14 bases left in between. In germline, CDR1 is SGHTA, CDR2 FQGNSA. CDR3 length equals 15 residues.

This clone was counted a few times. The CDR3 goes on 3 residues after the read ends, and that part is filled in from the germline J gene. The J gene is TRBJ2-5, the V gene TRBV20-1; D is uncertain. Germline assignment: CDR1 DFQATT and CDR2 SNEGSKA (reference sequence). V was pared by 7 bases and J by 0 bases, with 12 bases between. The CDR3 runs to 13 residues. The CDR3 spells CSVPPRYQETQYF. The covered CDR3 bases are TGCAGTGTCCCCCCTAGGTACCAAGAGACC.

The CDR3 bases that were read are TGCAGTGCCGACCCCGTGACAGGTTCTTCCTACGAG. Protein product: CSADPVTGSSYE. The complete CDR3 protein is CSADPVTGSSYEQYF. The chain uses TRBV20-1 and TRBJ2-7; the D gene is possibly TRBD1 (6 bases). The sequence runs out 3 residues before the end of the CDR3; the remainder is reconstructed from the germline J gene. Germline V CDR1 and CDR2: DFQATT, SNEGSKA (reference sequence). The CDR3 covers 15 residues. Trimming took off 6 bases at V and 1 base at J, with 19 bases between the two ends.

This clone has ten or more counts. The read halts 3 residues ahead of the CDR3 end, with the missing end drawn from the germline J gene. The chain recombines TRBV5-8 with TRBJ2-2; 8 bases agree with TRBD2. V lost 7 bases and J lost 1; bases outside the gene matches: 6. Germline CDR1 reads SGHTS; CDR2 reads YDEGEE. This CDR3 comprises 15 residues. CDR3 in amino acids: CASGRGAMNTGELFF. Incomplete CDR3 DNA: TGTGCCAGCGGGCGGGGGGCTATGAACACCGGGGAG.

This clone was recorded at least ten times. The read ends 3 residues before the CDR3 terminus; that terminus is restored from the germline J gene. This chain joins TRBV7-2 and TRBJ2-2; a weak D match, TRBD1 (6 bases). The CDR3 is made up of 14 amino acids. Germline V gene sequence: CDR1 SGHTA, CDR2 FQGNSA. V was clipped by 1 base and J by 6 bases, with 9 bases between them. The CDR3 DNA, read in part, is TGTGCCAGCAGCTTAGACAGGGCTCCCGGGGAG. As protein: CASSLDRAPGE. The full-length CDR3 reads as CASSLDRAPGELFF.

This clone occurred many times. The read ends 3 residues early relative to the CDR3; the germline J gene fills the gap. The chain has TRBV6-4 and TRBJ2-1; D may be TRBD2 (6 bases). CDR3 length equals 16 residues. The V gene lost 4 bases and the J gene lost 5 bases, with 18 bases spanning the gap. CDR1 and CDR2 from the germline V gene are MRHNA and SNTAGT. CDR3 bases read: TGTGCCAGCAGTGCGCAACTAGCAGGAGGGAACAATGAG. Protein: CASSAQLAGGNNE. The full CDR3 reads CASSAQLAGGNNEQFF.

This clone appeared many times. The read ends 3 residues shy of where the CDR3 ends; the end is completed using the germline J gene. The chain employs TRBV7-2 and TRBJ2-7; 9 positions match TRBD1. With V trimmed by 1 base and J by 6 bases, 7 bases remained unmatched. Germline V gene data show CDR1 as SGHTA and CDR2 as FQGNSA. There are 15 residues in the CDR3. The CDR3 DNA, read in part, is TGTGCCAGCAGCTTAGGGAACTCGGGACAGGGCGAG. Translation gives CASSLGNSGQGE. The whole CDR3 sequence reads CASSLGNSGQGEQYF.